There are many counts of the clone carrying this T cell receptor beta chain. TCRdb reprocessed the RT-PCR reads with MiXCR, giving one entry per CDR3 protein. This sample has 25,000 or so distinct CDR3 sequences, with over 7% found just once. The entry originates in a study of patients and donors after allogeneic stem cell transplantation. Germline CDR1 reads ENHRY; CDR2 reads SYGVKD. The CDR3 consists of 13 residues. V lost 7 bases and J 5 bases, leaving 12 bases between the germline ends. The V and J genes are TRBV10-3 and TRBJ2-1; no definite D call. The sample was blood, either unsorted or a sorted T cell fraction (not recorded which). The TCR originated in a human donor who was either an allogeneic HSCT recipient or a stem cell or donor lymphocyte infusion donor (not recorded which). It is not recorded whose cells these are; they may come from a transplant donor. CDR3 loop: CAITPDPHNEQFF. CDR3 nucleotide sequence: TGTGCCATCACCCCGGATCCCCACAATGAGCAGTTCTTC.